The clone carrying this T cell receptor beta chain has only one observation. The junction had 8 bases not matched to a gene; V was cut back by 5 bases and J by 3 bases. CDR1 is MGHRA and CDR2 is YSYEKL in the germline V gene. The CDR3 has 16 residues. The sample originates from a study of cytomegalovirus exposure and HLA in healthy donors. Measured with immunoSEQ multiplex PCR; TCRdb has only the in-frame clones, and not every one. The sample lists 98,000 or so clones, approximately 94% occurring once. Specimen: PBMCs. V gene TRBV4-1 combines with J gene TRBJ2-2, with 8 bases fitting TRBD1. The clonotype originates from a woman younger than 35 in good health and CMV-seronegative. The CDR3 sequence: CASSTQTGVDTGELFF. DNA of the CDR3: TGCGCCAGCAGCACGCAGACAGGGGTAGACACCGGGGAGCTGTTTTTT.